A selection of T cell receptor beta chains follows, all from one sample in a study of CD8+CD57+ T cells in acquired aplastic anemia. One entry per CDR3 protein results from TCRdb running MiXCR on the reads. The sample has 450,000 to 600,000 distinct CDR3 sequences, approximately 32% seen once. Sequenced: sorted CD4+, CD8+, or CD8+CD57+ T cells (not recorded which) from PBMCs. These TCRs come from a human donor with aplastic anemia. The CDR3 runs from the conserved cysteine through the conserved F or W. Each record gives: D gene, V gene, J gene, clone size, CDR3 DNA, CDR3 protein. The D gene is left open where the match is weak. Some rows mark clone size as missing; the rest say once, few, many or name a class of expanded clone.

>TRBD1|TRBV25-1|TRBJ2-1|many
TGTGCCACCTCAGGGGACAGGGGGCCCCTTCAGTTCTTC
CATSGDRGPLQFF
>.|TRBV6-5|TRBJ1-1|few
TGTGCCAGCAGTTACCGGGACACTAACGAAGCTTTCTTT
CASSYRDTNEAFF
>TRBD1|TRBV10-3|TRBJ1-1|many
TGTGCCATCACCCGGGACAGGGCCCATGAAGCTTTCTTT
CAITRDRAHEAFF
>TRBD1|TRBV15|TRBJ1-4|.
TGTGCCACCAGCGACAGGGTTGGCGAAAAACTGTTTTTT
CATSDRVGEKLFF
>.|TRBV20-1|TRBJ2-7|many
TGCAGTGCAGGCGAGGGGGGCATGAACGAGCAGTACTTC
CSAGEGGMNEQYF
>.|TRBV4-2|TRBJ1-2|.
TGTGCCAGCAGCCAAGGGCAGACTGATTTTAGGGGCTACACCTTC
CASSQGQTDFRGYTF
>TRBD1|TRBV20-1|TRBJ1-1|.
TGCAATGCTAGAAATCGGGACAGGGTTCAGAACACTGAAGCTTTCTTT
CNARNRDRVQNTEAFF
>TRBD1|TRBV2|TRBJ2-3|many
TGTGCCAGCAGCCTTAAGGTGGGACAGGGAGGCACAGATACGCAGTATTTT
CASSLKVGQGGTDTQYF
>TRBD2|TRBV3-1|TRBJ2-1|.
TGTGCCAGCAGCGCCTTACTAGCGGGGGGTTACAATGAGCAGTTCTTC
CASSALLAGGYNEQFF
>.|TRBV5-8|TRBJ1-3|few
TGTGCCAGCAGCAGCCCCGGGACGGGAGGAAACACCATATATTTT
CASSSPGTGGNTIYF
>TRBD1|TRBV29-1|TRBJ1-2|many
TGCAGTGATAGACAGGGGGGTGGCTACACCTTC
CSDRQGGGYTF
>.|TRBV5-1|TRBJ1-2|.
TGCGCCAGCAGCTTGGTGACAGTAGGTGGCTACACCTTC
CASSLVTVGGYTF
>.|TRBV20-1|TRBJ1-2|.
TGCAGCACTAAAACGGACGGAACTAACTATGGCTACACCTTC
CSTKTDGTNYGYTF
>.|TRBV20-1|TRBJ1-1|many
TGCAGTGCTACCCGGGACGGAATGAACACTGAAGCTTTCTTT
CSATRDGMNTEAFF
>.|TRBV6-1|TRBJ1-6|few
TGTGCCAGCAGCCGGAAAGGGGACCCAGGGAATAATTCACCCCTCCACTTT
CASSRKGDPGNNSPLHF
>TRBD1|TRBV6-1|TRBJ1-3|.
TGTGCCAGCAGCCAACCCCAGGGGGATAGGGGACGAAACACCATATATTTT
CASSQPQGDRGRNTIYF
>TRBD1|TRBV12-3/TRBV12-4|TRBJ1-6|.
TGTGCCAGCAGCATGGGACAGGGCGGAAGGACCCTCCACTTT
CASSMGQGGRTLHF
>.|TRBV20-1|TRBJ1-1|once
TGCAGTGCTAGGAGGTCTTCCCTGAACACTGAAGCTTTCTTT
CSARRSSLNTEAFF
>.|TRBV6-2/TRBV6-3|TRBJ2-1|once
TGTGCCAGCAGTTACACGGTGAACAATGGGCAGTTCTTC
CASSYTVNNGQFF